One sample yielded the 20 T cell receptor beta chains listed below, sequenced in a study of blood T cell repertoires in COVID-19. Using immunoSEQ multiplex PCR, the repertoire was profiled, and TCRdb retains in-frame clones only, with some absent. The sample holds approximately 250,000 clones, 85% to 95% seen once. The sequenced material came from PBMCs or T cells enriched from blood (not recorded which). These receptors were obtained from a man aged 35 to 55 who had been exposed to COVID-19.

The chain is built from TRBV5-1 and TRBJ1-2, with 9 positions matching TRBD1. The CDR3 has 15 residues. The germline CDR1 and CDR2 sequences are SGHRS and YFSETQ. J lost 1 base, V lost 0 bases, and 1 base had no gene match. The DNA of the CDR3 is TGCGCCAGCAGCTTGGGACAGGGGGATAACTATGGCTACACCTTC. Protein product: CASSLGQGDNYGYTF.

V usage is TRBV4-1 and J usage is TRBJ2-7; perhaps TRBD2 as D (5 bases). This CDR3 comprises 13 residues. V was pared by 4 bases and J by 3 bases, with 10 bases between. Per germline, CDR1 MGHRA and CDR2 YSYEKL. The CDR3 sequence: CASSLRENYEQYF. CDR3 DNA sequence: TGCGCCAGCAGCCTCCGGGAAAACTACGAGCAGTACTTC.

J is TRBJ1-4 and V is TRBV4-3, with 7 bases that match TRBD1. The CDR3 length is 14 residues. Germline trimming cut 1 base from V and 5 bases from J; bases unmatched to any gene: 1. Per germline, CDR1 LGHNA and CDR2 YSLEER. The CDR3 DNA sequence: TGCGCCAGCAGCCAAGGACAGGGAAATGAAAAACTGTTTTTT. Protein product: CASSQGQGNEKLFF.

The chain employs TRBV11-3 and TRBJ1-3, with a possible D match to TRBD1 (5 bases). The CDR3 covers 15 residues. Per the germline V gene, CDR1 is SGHNT and CDR2 is YENEEA. Trimming removed 6 bases from V and 0 bases from J, with 12 bases in between. CDR3 in amino acids: CASSTDTYSGNTIYF. The CDR3 bases are TGTGCCAGCAGTACGGACACTTACTCTGGAAACACCATATATTTT.

The rearrangement uses TRBV28 and TRBJ2-1; TRBD2 aligns across 8 bases. Trimming cost V 5 bases and J 2 bases; bases outside gene matches: 5. The CDR3 extends over 15 amino acids. Germline lookup yields CDR1 MDHEN and CDR2 SYDVKM. Written as DNA, the CDR3 is TGTGCCAGCAGTCTCAGCGGGAGCCCCTACAATGAGCAGTTCTTC. Protein: CASSLSGSPYNEQFF.

The chain recombines TRBV10-3 with TRBJ2-2; 8 nucleotides match TRBD2. V lost 3 bases to trimming and J lost 8 bases; unmatched junction nucleotides: 11. The CDR3 covers 16 residues. Per the germline V gene, CDR1 is ENHRY and CDR2 is SYGVKD. CDR3 DNA sequence: TGTGCCATCAGTGAAGTTACCGGGAGGGCCCGAGGGGAGCTGTTTTTT. Protein: CAISEVTGRARGELFF.

The chain carries TRBV30 and TRBJ1-2; D unresolved. Germline values: CDR1 GTSNPN, CDR2 SVGIG (reference sequence). There are 14 residues in the CDR3. Trimming cost V 1 base and J 0 bases, with 9 bases left between them. The CDR3 sequence: CAWSERLANYGYTF. For the CDR3, the DNA is TGTGCCTGGAGTGAACGGTTAGCTAACTATGGCTACACCTTC.

The chain uses TRBV9 and TRBJ1-3, with a possible D match to TRBD1 (6 bases). In germline, CDR1 is SGDLS, CDR2 YYNGEE. The CDR3 loop spans 15 amino acids. Deletions cut 2 bases from V and 3 bases from J, with 12 bases between. DNA of the CDR3: TGTGCCAGCAGCGTCACAGGGAGTCATGGAAACACCATATATTTT. It specifies CASSVTGSHGNTIYF.

The rearrangement links TRBV5-1 to TRBJ2-1; 7 bases are a match to TRBD1. The V gene end was trimmed by 5 bases and the J gene end by 3 bases; junction bases not matched to a gene: 5. Germline CDR1 and CDR2: SGHRS and YFSETQ. This CDR3 contains 14 residues. CDR3 protein: CASSDGDSYNEQFF. The CDR3 bases are TGCGCCAGCAGTGACGGGGACAGCTACAATGAGCAGTTCTTC.

The rearrangement links TRBV19 to TRBJ2-7, with a possible D match to TRBD1 (6 bases). The V gene lost 1 base and the J gene lost 5 bases, with 12 bases spanning the gap. Per germline, CDR1 LNHDA and CDR2 SQIVND (reference sequence). The length of the CDR3 is 14 residues. The chain's CDR3 is CASSIAGTINEQYF. CDR3 nucleotides: TGTGCCAGTAGTATAGCAGGGACAATAAACGAGCAGTACTTC.

The CDR3 region has the DNA TGTGCCAGCAGTGGGTCAGAAACCAATCAGCCCCAGCATTTT. Translated, it gives CASSGSETNQPQHF. This chain connects TRBV2 to TRBJ1-5; D not certain. The CDR3 has 14 residues. Deletions cut 4 bases from V and 3 bases from J, with 10 bases between. Germline V CDR1 and CDR2: SNHLY, FYNNEI.

This chain joins TRBV2 and TRBJ1-5; possibly TRBD1 for D (5 bases). CDR3 size: 14 residues. The germline CDR1 and CDR2 sequences are SNHLY and FYNNEI. The germline V and J ends were trimmed by 5 bases and 4 bases, with 12 bases remaining between them. CDR3 sequence reads: CASSLWTQNQPQHF. The CDR3 DNA reads as TGTGCCAGCAGTCTGTGGACACAAAATCAGCCCCAGCATTTT.

This chain connects TRBV20-1 to TRBJ2-4, with 12 bases aligning to TRBD2. CDR3 length: 18 residues. The ends lost 3 bases at V and 3 bases at J; junction bases unmatched: 12. From germline, CDR1 is DFQATT and CDR2 SNEGSKA (reference sequence). CDR3 nucleotides: TGCAGTGCTAGTTCCGCTAGCGGGAGGGCTTGGGTCAAAAACATTCAGTACTTC. It is translated as CSASSASGRAWVKNIQYF.

V gene TRBV10-3 combines with J gene TRBJ1-1; D is possibly TRBD1 (5 bases). Trimming cost V 0 bases and J 10 bases, with 9 bases left between them. Germline V CDR1 and CDR2: ENHRY, SYGVKD. The CDR3 loop spans 12 amino acids. In DNA, the CDR3 is TGTGCCATCAGTGAGTCGACAGTTGGAGCTTTCTTT. This sequence encodes CAISESTVGAFF.

This chain joins TRBV5-5 and TRBJ1-6; perhaps TRBD1 as D (5 bases). Germline V gives CDR1 SGHKS, CDR2 YYEKEE (reference sequence). V was cut by 4 bases and J by 7 bases, with 12 bases left in between. The CDR3 extends over 14 amino acids. The CDR3 bases are TGTGCCAGCAGCCCCGGACATACGAATTCACCCCTCCACTTT. Amino acids: CASSPGHTNSPLHF.

The V and J genes are TRBV10-3 and TRBJ2-7; TRBD1 aligns across 8 bases. Germline lookup yields CDR1 ENHRY and CDR2 SYGVKD. The CDR3 length is 11 residues. Trimming at V came to 10 bases and at J to 5 bases, leaving 4 bases not matched to a gene. The CDR3 region has the DNA TGTGCCACCACGACAGGGGACGAGCAGTACTTC. This encodes CATTTGDEQYF.

This rearrangement joins TRBV18 to TRBJ2-3; the match to TRBD2 covers 9 bases. V lost 2 bases to trimming and J lost 1 base; unmatched junction nucleotides: 19. The CDR3 has 21 residues. CDR1 is KGHSH and CDR2 is LQKENI in the germline V gene. As DNA, the CDR3 is TGTGCCAGCTCACCAACCACCAACGAAGACAAAGCGGGAGGCGGCACAGATACGCAGTATTTT. As protein: CASSPTTNEDKAGGGTDTQYF.

The V gene is TRBV19, the J gene TRBJ1-1; D gene ambiguous. The V gene's germline CDR1 is LNHDA and CDR2 SQIVND (reference sequence). The CDR3 extends over 13 amino acids. Trimming took 5 bases from V and 1 from J, leaving 8 bases between them. CDR3: CASSVSQNTEAFF. CDR3 nucleotide sequence: TGTGCCAGTAGTGTATCACAGAACACTGAAGCTTTCTTT.

The chain combines TRBV19 with TRBJ1-2; no reliable D call. CDR3 size: 14 residues. Germline CDR1 reads LNHDA; CDR2 reads SQIVND (reference sequence). Trimming left V 1 base short and J 2 bases short, with 8 bases between. The CDR3 DNA is TGTGCCAGTAGTATAGTAAACAGCAACTATGGCTACACCTTC. This codes for CASSIVNSNYGYTF.

V gene TRBV25-1 combines with J gene TRBJ1-2; 12 nucleotides agree with TRBD1. Germline CDR1 is MGHDK and CDR2 is SYGVNS. V lost 1 base to trimming and J lost 6 bases; unmatched junction nucleotides: 3. The CDR3 sequence is 15 residues long. CDR3 sequence: CASSELGQGANGYTF. Here the CDR3 DNA reads TGTGCCAGCAGTGAATTGGGACAGGGGGCGAATGGCTACACCTTC.